Each of the 26 T cell receptor beta chains below was sequenced from the same sample in a study of T cells in Graves' hyperthyroidism and ophthalmopathy. The CDR3 regions of TCR beta were amplified from RNA transcripts. First-round RT-PCR of the TCR CDR3 relied on the HTBI primer set. TCRdb re-called the multiplex PCR reads through MiXCR, storing one row per CDR3 protein. The repertoire includes around 700,000 distinct CDR3 sequences, roughly a sixth of them detected once, and approximately 15% sits in the top ten. The sample consisted of blood. The source of these receptors is a woman in her fifties or sixties with Graves' hyperthyroidism that later progressed to Graves' ophthalmopathy.

This clonotype was observed at least ten times. This chain connects TRBV20-1 to TRBJ1-1; tentatively, D is TRBD1 (5 bases). With 2 bases removed from V and 3 bases from J, the gap between germline ends came to 13 bases. CDR1 and CDR2 from the germline V gene are DFQATT and SNEGSKA (reference sequence). This CDR3 has 14 residues. CDR3 in DNA: TGCAGTGCTAGAAAAGGGGATCTGGACACTGAAGCTTTCTTT. This sequence encodes CSARKGDLDTEAFF.

This clonotype appeared a few times. The rearrangement uses TRBV5-1 and TRBJ1-5; no clear D gene. With 0 bases removed from V and 10 bases from J, the gap between germline ends came to 14 bases. Germline assignment: CDR1 SGHRS and CDR2 YFSETQ. The CDR3 spans 14 residues. CDR3 in amino acids: CASSLEAGIDPQHF. As DNA, the CDR3 is TGCGCCAGCAGCTTGGAGGCAGGAATCGACCCCCAGCATTTT. Looking up the rest from reference TRBV5-1 and TRBJ1-5 gives the full variable domain: KAGVTQTPRYLIKTRGQQVTLSCSPISGHRSVSWYQQTPGQGLQFLFEYFSETQRNKGNFPGRFSGRQFSNSRSEMNVSTLELGDSALYLCASSLEAGIDPQHFGDGTRLSIL.

This clonotype has at least ten counts. The rearrangement joins TRBV18 to TRBJ1-2, with 8 positions matching TRBD1. The CDR3 is made up of 14 amino acids. Trimming cost V 2 bases and J 8 bases; bases outside gene matches: 7. Per germline, CDR1 KGHSH and CDR2 LQKENI. This chain's CDR3 is CASSPLGTGGGYTF. CDR3 nucleotides: TGTGCCAGCTCACCATTAGGGACAGGAGGCGGCTACACCTTC.

This clonotype occurred a few times. V gene TRBV6-1 combines with J gene TRBJ1-2; D is ambiguous. The CDR3 contains 15 residues. Germline V gene lookup returns CDR1 MNHNS and CDR2 SASEGT. The germline V and J ends were trimmed by 2 bases and 4 bases, with 14 bases remaining between them. The chain's CDR3 is CASSETLGESYGYTF. CDR3 in DNA: TGTGCCAGCAGTGAAACCCTCGGAGAGAGCTATGGCTACACCTTC.

This clonotype was seen a handful of times. The chain is built from TRBV6-2 or TRBV6-3 and TRBJ2-7, with TRBD1 matching 7 bases. V shed 6 bases and J 4 bases; nucleotides not matched to a gene: 6. The CDR3 consists of 13 residues. Per germline, CDR1 MNHEY and CDR2 SVGEGT. CDR3 sequence (DNA): TGTGCCAGCAGCCGACAGGGAGAGTACGAGCAGTACTTC. This encodes CASSRQGEYEQYF.

The chain has TRBV2 and TRBJ1-2, with a weak D call TRBD1 (5 bases). CDR3 length: 13 residues. Germline V lookup: CDR1 SNHLY, CDR2 FYNNEI. The germline V and J ends were trimmed by 3 bases and 4 bases, with 9 bases remaining between them. In DNA, the CDR3 is TGTGCCAGCAGTGACAGGGATATCTATGGCTACACCTTC. Its translation is CASSDRDIYGYTF. The complete variable domain, with remaining parts taken from reference TRBV2 and TRBJ1-2, reads EPEVTQTPSHQVTQMGQEVILRCVPISNHLYFYWYRQILGQKVEFLVSFYNNEISEKSEIFDDQFSVERPDGSNFTLKIRSTKLEDSAMYFCASSDRDIYGYTFGSGTRLTVV.

There are many counts of this clonotype. The CDR3 nucleotides read TGCGCCAGCAGCTTGAGGGTGGAAGTTAACACTGAAGCTTTCTTT. It is translated as CASSLRVEVNTEAFF. This sequence joins TRBV5-1 and TRBJ1-1; no definite D call. Germline V gene data show CDR1 as SGHRS and CDR2 as YFSETQ. The germline V and J ends were trimmed by 1 base and 2 bases, with 12 bases remaining between them. The CDR3 is 15 amino acids.

This clonotype was seen repeatedly, ten times or more. This chain connects TRBV2 to TRBJ1-1, with TRBD1 matching 9 bases. J lost 4 bases, V lost 2 bases, and 2 bases had no gene match. This CDR3 is 14 amino acids long. The germline V gene encodes CDR1 SNHLY and CDR2 FYNNEI. CDR3 in amino acids: CASSEWDRATEAFF. The CDR3 coding sequence is TGTGCCAGCAGTGAATGGGACAGGGCCACTGAAGCTTTCTTT.

This clonotype was seen at least ten times. This chain connects TRBV11-2 to TRBJ1-1, with D possibly being TRBD1 (5 bases). The CDR3 runs 15 residues. Trimming left V 1 base short and J 7 bases short, with 16 bases between. Germline-derived CDR1 and CDR2 are SGHAT and FQNNGV. The DNA of the CDR3 is TGTGCCAGCAGCTTAGCGGAGACAGCAACTGTTGAAGCTTTCTTT. Amino acid sequence: CASSLAETATVEAFF. The variable domain in full, completed from reference TRBV11-2 and TRBJ1-1, reads EAGVAQSPRYKIIEKRQSVAFWCNPISGHATLYWYQQILGQGPKLLIQFQNNGVVDDSQLPKDRFSAERLKGVDSTLKIQPAKLEDSAVYLCASSLAETATVEAFFGQGTRLTVV.

This clonotype was counted at least ten times. This rearrangement joins TRBV11-2 to TRBJ1-1, with D possibly being TRBD1 (5 bases). V lost 6 bases to trimming and J lost 5 bases, with 16 bases between them. From germline, CDR1 is SGHAT and CDR2 FQNNGV. CDR3 length: 14 residues. The CDR3 protein is CASRTGLGLTEAFF. CDR3 nucleotides: TGTGCCAGCAGGACGGGGCTCGGTCTAACTGAAGCTTTCTTT.

This clonotype was seen ten or more times. The V call is TRBV20-1, the J call TRBJ2-1; D possibly corresponds to TRBD1 (6 bases). CDR3 length: 14 amino acids. Trimming shortened V by 5 bases and J by 3 bases, and 14 bases separated the two germline ends. Germline values: CDR1 DFQATT, CDR2 SNEGSKA (reference sequence). CDR3 sequence: CSADPGQIYNEQFF. DNA for the CDR3: TGCAGTGCTGACCCTGGACAGATCTACAATGAGCAGTTCTTC.

The chain combines TRBV30 with TRBJ1-1; D ambiguous. CDR1 GTSNPN and CDR2 SVGIG come from the germline V gene (reference sequence). This CDR3 is 14 amino acids long. V gave up 0 bases and J gave up 1 base, with 9 bases separating them. CDR3 in DNA: TGTGCCTGGAGTGTACTGCTGGAGAACACTGAAGCTTTCTTT. Translating it yields CAWSVLLENTEAFF.

In this sample, this clonotype turned up a few times. This chain connects TRBV19 to TRBJ2-7; D is perhaps TRBD1 (5 bases). The CDR3 has 13 residues. V dropped 6 bases and J dropped 6 bases, with 15 bases sitting between them. The germline V gene has CDR1 LNHDA and CDR2 SQIVND (reference sequence). This CDR3 reads CASSSTPQGEQYF. The CDR3 nucleotides are TGTGCCAGTAGCTCCACACCCCAGGGCGAGCAGTACTTC.

The J gene is TRBJ1-5, the V gene TRBV6-1; possible D gene TRBD1, 6 bases. The V end was cut by 1 base, the J end by 12 bases, with 13 bases between. The CDR3 is 13 residues long. The germline CDR1 and CDR2 sequences are MNHNS and SASEGT. CDR3 DNA sequence: TGTGCCAGCAGTGAAGGTATGGACAGCGGCCAGCATTTT. Its protein product is CASSEGMDSGQHF.

This clonotype was counted only a few times. The chain combines TRBV5-5 with TRBJ1-3; 8 bases line up with TRBD1. Germline V gives CDR1 SGHKS, CDR2 YYEKEE (reference sequence). Unmatched junction bases numbered 8, after V lost 0 bases and J lost 3 bases. The CDR3 is made up of 17 amino acids. The CDR3 region has the DNA TGTGCCAGCAGCTTGGAGGTCAGGGGGCGCGGTGGAAACACCATATATTTT. Translating gives CASSLEVRGRGGNTIYF.

This clonotype is a singleton in its sample. V is TRBV4-2 and J is TRBJ1-5; no clear D gene. Germline V gene data show CDR1 as LGHNA and CDR2 as YNFKEQ. With 0 bases removed from V and 5 bases from J, the gap between germline ends came to 5 bases. The CDR3 loop spans 13 amino acids. In nucleotides, the CDR3 is TGTGCCAGCAGCCAAGATTCCGATCAGCCCCAGCATTTT. It codes for CASSQDSDQPQHF.

The J gene is TRBJ1-6, the V gene TRBV7-9; no definite D call. The CDR3 sequence is 12 residues long. CDR1 SEHNR and CDR2 FQNEAQ come from the germline V gene (reference sequence). The V end lost 2 bases, the J end lost 6 bases, and 2 bases lay between the germline ends. CDR3 bases: TGTGCCAGCAGCTTATTTAATTCACCCCTCCACTTT. As protein: CASSLFNSPLHF.

This clonotype has a count of ten or more. The V gene is TRBV30, the J gene TRBJ1-4; TRBD1 is a possible D gene (5 bases). Per the germline V gene, CDR1 is GTSNPN and CDR2 is SVGIG (reference sequence). V was cut by 3 bases and J by 5 bases, with 16 bases left in between. The CDR3 length is 15 residues. CDR3 sequence reads: CAWSPTGTLNEKLFF. As DNA, the CDR3 is TGTGCCTGGAGCCCCACCGGGACGTTGAATGAAAAACTGTTTTTT.

Concerning this clonotype itself: A single base separates this from a much larger clone, so it may be a read error. The V and J genes are TRBV30 and TRBJ1-5; D may be TRBD1 (6 bases). V lost 3 bases to trimming and J lost 6 bases, with 18 bases between them. Germline assignment: CDR1 GTSNPN and CDR2 SVGIG (reference sequence). There are 15 residues in the CDR3. The CDR3 reads CAWSGDRLGSQPQHF. DNA for the CDR3: TGTGCCTGGAGCGGAGACAGGCTGGGCAGTCAGCCCCAGCATTTT.

The chain combines TRBV18 with TRBJ1-2, with unresolved D. This CDR3 is built from 16 residues. Between the trimmed V and J ends, which lost 2 bases and 6 bases, there was a span of 19 bases. The V gene's germline CDR1 is KGHSH and CDR2 LQKENI. The CDR3: CASSPTGVEGRNGYTF. The CDR3 DNA sequence: TGTGCCAGCTCACCAACGGGAGTAGAAGGGAGGAATGGCTACACCTTC.

This clonotype was recorded at least ten times. The chain employs TRBV5-1 and TRBJ1-2; D is perhaps TRBD1 (5 bases). Germline V CDR1 and CDR2: SGHRS, YFSETQ. Trimming left V 2 bases short and J 6 bases short, with 14 bases between. The length of the CDR3 is 14 residues. The CDR3 region is CASSLDVSGHGYTF. In DNA, the CDR3 is TGCGCCAGCAGCTTAGACGTCTCGGGGCATGGCTACACCTTC.

The chain employs TRBV7-9 and TRBJ2-7; 11 bases match TRBD2. Trimming removed 5 bases from V and 2 bases from J; junction bases left unmatched: 14. The CDR3 length is 18 residues. The germline V gene has CDR1 SEHNR and CDR2 FQNEAQ (reference sequence). The CDR3 bases are TGTGCCAGCAGCCGGACAGGGGTTAAACTAGCGGGAGCCTACGAGCAGTACTTC. Translation: CASSRTGVKLAGAYEQYF. Supplemented by reference TRBV7-9 and TRBJ2-7, the full variable domain reads DTGVSQNPRHKITKRGQNVTFRCDPISEHNRLYWYRQTLGQGPEFLTYFQNEAQLEKSRLLSDRFSAERPKGSFSTLEIQRTEQGDSAMYLCASSRTGVKLAGAYEQYFGPGTRLTVT.

The J gene is TRBJ2-1, the V gene TRBV12-3 or TRBV12-4, with 8 bases identical to TRBD2. The CDR3 runs to 16 residues. V gave up 6 bases and J gave up 3 bases; unmatched junction bases: 10. The CDR3 reads CASRLSGGGYYNEQFF. The CDR3 DNA reads TGTGCCAGCAGACTATCCGGCGGGGGGTACTACAATGAGCAGTTCTTC.

This clonotype came up a few times. The J gene is TRBJ2-1, the V gene TRBV7-9; D might be TRBD1 (6 bases). The CDR3 is 14 residues long. Trimming removed 4 bases at V and 6 bases at J, with 13 bases between. Per germline, CDR1 SEHNR and CDR2 FQNEAQ (reference sequence). CDR3 coding DNA: TGTGCCAGCAGCTGGCAACAGGGTGCCAATGAGCAGTTCTTC. It translates to CASSWQQGANEQFF.

This sequence joins TRBV6-1 and TRBJ1-4, with D maybe TRBD1 (5 bases). Trimming removed 0 bases from V and 8 bases from J, with 16 bases in between. Germline lookup yields CDR1 MNHNS and CDR2 SASEGT. This CDR3 region has 16 residues. The CDR3 here is CASSEALGLRMEKLFF. CDR3 coding DNA: TGTGCCAGCAGTGAAGCGCTGGGACTCCGTATGGAAAAACTGTTTTTT.

This chain uses TRBV5-6 with TRBJ2-4; 9 bases match TRBD1. This CDR3 region has 19 residues. CDR1 SGHDT and CDR2 YYEEEE come from the germline V gene. J was trimmed by 0 bases and V by 0 bases; bases with no gene match: 10. The CDR3 sequence: CASSLVFVTGGLAKNIQYF. CDR3 nucleotide sequence: TGTGCCAGCAGCTTGGTGTTTGTGACAGGGGGGCTAGCCAAAAACATTCAGTACTTC.